One and the same sample provided the 32 T cell receptor beta chains below, sequenced in a study of TIL therapy for anti-PD-1-resistant metastatic lung cancer. Specified time point: pre-treatment sample, taken before nivolumab and TIL therapy. Most excised metastases sampled were pleural nodules or supraclavicular lymph nodes. Sequencing used immunoSEQ v3. The repertoire was sequenced with immunoSEQ multiplex PCR; TCRdb's copy has only in-frame clones and lacks some. The sample contains about 50,000 clones, 65% to 80% of which appear only once. The specimen was tumor tissue, collected at baseline. The origin of the receptors is a person aged 30 to 80 with non-small cell lung cancer.

This chain joins TRBV18 and TRBJ1-1; D is undetermined. Germline loops: CDR1 KGHSH, CDR2 LQKENI. V dropped 1 base and J dropped 1 base, with 4 bases sitting between them. There are 13 residues in the CDR3. CDR3 in DNA: TGTGCCAGCTCACCACTCGGGAACACTGAAGCTTTCTTT. Its translation is CASSPLGNTEAFF.

The chain uses TRBV7-9 and TRBJ1-3; D is perhaps TRBD1 (5 bases). Germline CDR1 reads SEHNR; CDR2 reads FQNEAQ (reference sequence). The CDR3 runs 15 residues. V lost 1 base, J lost 0 bases, and 7 bases lay in between. CDR3 region: CASSLEGSSGNTIYF. CDR3 nucleotides: TGTGCCAGCAGCTTAGAGGGGAGCTCTGGAAACACCATATATTTT.

The chain uses TRBV30 and TRBJ2-1; D uncertain. This CDR3 is 11 amino acids long. CDR1 GTSNPN and CDR2 SVGIG come from the germline V gene (reference sequence). Trimming left V 5 bases short and J 4 bases short, with 6 bases between. CDR3 DNA: TGTGCCTGGCGCCGATACAATGAGCAGTTCTTC. This gives the protein CAWRRYNEQFF.

The V gene is TRBV7-2, the J gene TRBJ2-4, with 7 bases fitting TRBD2. The germline CDR1 and CDR2 sequences are SGHTA and FQGNSA. V lost 6 bases and J lost 8; bases outside the gene matches: 10. The CDR3 runs to 14 residues. This CDR3 is CASSRSGTTDIQYF. DNA for the CDR3: TGTGCCAGCAGTAGGAGCGGGACTACGGACATTCAGTACTTC.

This clone appeared once. CDR3 in amino acids: CASSPSGVSTDTQYF. CDR3 DNA sequence: TGTGCCAGCAGTCCTAGCGGGGTTAGCACAGATACGCAGTATTTT. The rearrangement links TRBV2 to TRBJ2-3; 9 positions match TRBD2. The germline gives CDR1 SNHLY, CDR2 FYNNEI. The ends lost 5 bases at V and 0 bases at J; junction bases unmatched: 3. The CDR3 length is 15 residues.

The V and J genes are TRBV28 and TRBJ2-1; D call uncertain. V lost 6 bases, J lost 7 bases, and 10 bases lay in between. CDR1 and CDR2 from the germline V gene are MDHEN and SYDVKM. The CDR3 sequence is 12 residues long. The chain's CDR3 is CASSPGLNEQFF. The CDR3 DNA reads TGTGCCAGCAGCCCCGGGCTAAATGAGCAGTTCTTC.

The chain employs TRBV4-2 and TRBJ2-1; 8 positions agree with TRBD2. The CDR3 has 15 amino acids. Germline lookup yields CDR1 LGHNA and CDR2 YNFKEQ. The V and J ends lost 7 bases and 5 bases, in that order; junction bases with no gene match: 10. CDR3 region: CASTKQREINNEQFF. CDR3 in DNA: TGTGCCAGCACCAAGCAGCGGGAGATAAACAATGAGCAGTTCTTC.

This clone was seen a single time. The J gene is TRBJ1-2, the V gene TRBV30; D unresolved. The length of the CDR3 is 8 residues. Germline V CDR1 and CDR2: GTSNPN, SVGIG (reference sequence). Trimming removed 4 bases from V and 6 bases from J, with 0 bases in between. The CDR3 DNA is TGTGCCTGGAATGGCTACACCTTC. Protein: CAWNGYTF.

The chain uses TRBV25-1 and TRBJ1-1, with D unclear. The CDR3 sequence is 14 residues long. Germline CDR1 MGHDK, CDR2 SYGVNS. Between the trimmed V and J ends, which lost 7 bases and 0 bases, there was a span of 12 bases. CDR3: CASNRGGLNTEAFF. CDR3 nucleotide sequence: TGTGCCAGCAATAGAGGCGGGCTGAACACTGAAGCTTTCTTT.

The chain has TRBV7-9 and TRBJ2-7; the match to TRBD2 covers 13 bases. This CDR3 is 15 amino acids long. V dropped 4 bases and J dropped 3; count of bases not matched to a gene: 3. Germline CDR1 and CDR2: SEHNR and FQNEAQ (reference sequence). CDR3 amino acids: CASSSGTSGIYEQYF. CDR3 DNA sequence: TGTGCCAGCAGCTCGGGGACTAGCGGGATCTACGAGCAGTACTTC.

V usage is TRBV9 and J usage is TRBJ2-1; 7 bases match TRBD2. Per the germline V gene, CDR1 is SGDLS and CDR2 is YYNGEE. After removal of 3 bases from V and 2 bases from J, the junction contained 11 bases not matched to a gene. The CDR3 has 17 amino acids. The CDR3 bases are TGTGCCAGCAGCGCTGCCACAGCTAGCGGCCCCTACAATGAGCAGTTCTTC. It yields the protein CASSAATASGPYNEQFF.

This chain joins TRBV28 and TRBJ2-3, with D possibly TRBD2 on 6 matching bases. V dropped 0 bases and J dropped 3 bases, with 13 bases sitting between them. Germline V gene sequence: CDR1 MDHEN, CDR2 SYDVKM. CDR3 size: 16 residues. CDR3 amino acids: CASSLWDGSKTDTQYF. CDR3 nucleotide sequence: TGTGCCAGCAGTTTATGGGACGGGAGTAAAACAGATACGCAGTATTTT.

This clone was seen a handful of times. V usage is TRBV7-2 and J usage is TRBJ1-5, with D maybe TRBD1 (5 bases). The ends were cut back, 5 bases at V and 6 bases at J, with 11 bases in the middle. Germline assignment: CDR1 SGHTA and CDR2 FQGNSA. The CDR3 sequence is 13 residues long. The CDR3 reads CASSVTQGQPQHF. The CDR3 nucleotides read TGTGCCAGCAGCGTAACCCAGGGTCAGCCCCAGCATTTT.

V and J are TRBV9 and TRBJ1-2; tentative D call: TRBD1 (6 bases). The CDR3 loop spans 12 amino acids. V lost 7 bases and J 4 bases, leaving 11 bases between the germline ends. Germline CDR1 SGDLS, CDR2 YYNGEE. The CDR3 is CASHRETYGYTF. In nucleotides, the CDR3 is TGTGCCAGCCACAGGGAAACCTATGGCTACACCTTC.

The chain carries TRBV9 and TRBJ2-3; D gene uncertain. Germline V CDR1 and CDR2: SGDLS, YYNGEE. This CDR3 is built from 14 residues. Trimming removed 0 bases at V and 3 bases at J, with 8 bases between. The CDR3 sequence: CASSVGRGTDTQYF. The DNA for the CDR3 is TGTGCCAGCAGCGTAGGTCGTGGGACAGATACGCAGTATTTT.

The gene calls are TRBV5-4 and TRBJ2-5, with 7 nucleotides matching TRBD2. Germline V lookup: CDR1 SGHNT, CDR2 YYREEE (reference sequence). The V gene end was trimmed by 4 bases and the J gene end by 5 bases; junction bases not matched to a gene: 8. The CDR3 consists of 14 residues. CDR3 amino acids: CASSRRERRETQYF. For the CDR3, the DNA is TGTGCCAGCAGCAGGCGGGAGCGGCGGGAGACCCAGTACTTC.

This clone came up a few times. The chain joins TRBV28 to TRBJ1-2, with D unclear. Germline assignment: CDR1 MDHEN and CDR2 SYDVKM. Between the trimmed V and J ends, which lost 5 bases and 6 bases, there was a span of 10 bases. The CDR3 has 12 residues. DNA of the CDR3: TGTGCCAGCAGTACGACGGGTAATGGCTACACCTTC. This gives the protein CASSTTGNGYTF.

This CDR3 reads CASSPPDGGARRGQPQHF. CDR3 coding DNA: TGTGCCAGCAGCCCCCCAGATGGCGGGGCGAGGAGGGGTCAGCCCCAGCATTTT. The J gene is TRBJ1-5, the V gene TRBV7-3; D perhaps matches TRBD1 (5 bases). V was trimmed by 5 bases and J by 6 bases, leaving 26 bases between them. This CDR3 spans 18 amino acids. Germline CDR1 and CDR2: SGHTA and FQGTGA.

This chain uses TRBV15 with TRBJ2-5, with 8 bases that match TRBD2. The trim removed 3 bases at V and 7 bases at J, leaving 16 bases unmatched. The CDR3 length is 17 residues. Germline loops: CDR1 LNHNV, CDR2 YYDKDF (reference sequence). CDR3 bases: TGTGCCACCAGCAGTCCGGGGGGGCCTCGGAGTGGAAGGACCCAGTACTTC. Its translation is CATSSPGGPRSGRTQYF.

This rearrangement joins TRBV14 to TRBJ2-7, with D uncertain. V lost 1 base and J lost 6, with 13 bases in between. The CDR3 is 14 residues long. CDR1 SGHDN and CDR2 FVKESK come from the germline V gene. The chain's CDR3 is CASSQADPLREQYF. The CDR3 DNA follows: TGTGCCAGCAGCCAAGCAGACCCCCTCCGCGAGCAGTACTTC. The variable domain in full, completed from reference TRBV14 and TRBJ2-7, reads EAGVTQFPSHSVIEKGQTVTLRCDPISGHDNLYWYRRVMGKEIKFLLHFVKESKQDESGMPNNRFLAERTGGTYSTLKVQPAELEDSGVYFCASSQADPLREQYFGPGTRLTVT.

This rearrangement joins TRBV4-2 to TRBJ1-3; perhaps TRBD1 as D (6 bases). Trimming stripped 4 bases from V and 1 base from J, with 14 bases between. CDR1 and CDR2 (germline): LGHNA, YNFKEQ. The CDR3 is 16 residues long. Here the CDR3 reads CASSLEPGASGNTIYF. CDR3 in DNA: TGTGCCAGCAGCCTGGAACCGGGGGCGTCTGGAAACACCATATATTTT.

This clone was seen once. The chain combines TRBV7-6 with TRBJ2-5, with D tentatively TRBD1 (5 bases). The CDR3 extends over 15 amino acids. The germline CDR1 and CDR2 sequences are SGHVS and FNYEAQ. Trimming removed 5 bases at V and 4 bases at J, with 17 bases between. The CDR3 DNA sequence: TGTGCCAGCAGCGCCTTATCAGTGGGGCGAGAGACCCAGTACTTC. This sequence encodes CASSALSVGRETQYF.

This chain connects TRBV14 to TRBJ2-7, with D unresolved. This CDR3 has 13 amino acids. Trimming cost V 0 bases and J 3 bases, with 6 bases left between them. Looked up from germline, CDR1 is SGHDN and CDR2 is FVKESK. Here the CDR3 DNA reads TGTGCCAGCAGCCAAGATATGGGCTACGAGCAGTACTTC. Translated, it gives CASSQDMGYEQYF.

This sequence joins TRBV7-2 and TRBJ2-4, with unresolved D. V gave up 5 bases and J gave up 2 bases, with 22 bases separating them. Per germline, CDR1 SGHTA and CDR2 FQGNSA. The length of the CDR3 is 18 residues. The CDR3 bases are TGTGCCAGCAGCACAATCGGCCGAGAGGTCTATACCAAAAACATTCAGTACTTC. It encodes CASSTIGREVYTKNIQYF.

This chain joins TRBV9 and TRBJ1-3; 9 bases align to TRBD1. This CDR3 contains 16 residues. Germline V CDR1 and CDR2: SGDLS, YYNGEE. V shed 0 bases, J shed 5 bases, and the junction held 6 bases outside the gene matches. DNA for the CDR3: TGTGCCAGCAGCGTAGTTGACAGGGGGTCAAGAAACACCATATATTTT. This codes for CASSVVDRGSRNTIYF. Combining the CDR3 with reference TRBV9 and TRBJ1-3 gives the whole variable domain DSGVTQTPKHLITATGQRVTLRCSPRSGDLSVYWYQQSLDQGLQFLIQYYNGEERAKGNILERFSAQQFPDLHSELNLSSLELGDSALYFCASSVVDRGSRNTIYFGEGSWLTVV.

This clone has a count of ten or more. V usage is TRBV29-1 and J usage is TRBJ2-7; D is unresolved. The germline gives CDR1 SQVTM, CDR2 ANQGSEA. CDR3 length equals 12 residues. Trimming removed 4 bases from V and 0 bases from J, with 7 bases in between. CDR3 amino acids: CSVARSSYEQYF. The CDR3 coding sequence is TGCAGCGTTGCTCGGAGCTCCTACGAGCAGTACTTC.

This chain uses TRBV19 with TRBJ2-2, with D tentatively TRBD2 (5 bases). The V and J ends lost 2 bases and 4 bases respectively, with 11 bases between them. Germline-derived CDR1 and CDR2 are LNHDA and SQIVND (reference sequence). This CDR3 spans 15 amino acids. This chain's CDR3 is CASSITRTATGELFF. In DNA form, the CDR3 reads TGTGCCAGTAGTATAACCAGGACTGCCACCGGGGAGCTGTTTTTT. The complete variable domain, with remaining parts taken from reference TRBV19 and TRBJ2-2, reads DGGITQSPKYLFRKEGQNVTLSCEQNLNHDAMYWYRQDPGQGLRLIYYSQIVNDFQKGDIAEGYSVSREKKESFPLTVTSAQKNPTAFYLCASSITRTATGELFFGEGSRLTVL.

The chain couples TRBV4-3 to TRBJ1-3; no firm D call. Germline V CDR1 and CDR2: LGHNA, YSLEER. This CDR3 is 17 amino acids long. With 4 bases removed from V and 1 base from J, the gap between germline ends came to 17 bases. CDR3 in amino acids: CASSPEAREGSGNTIYF. CDR3 nucleotide sequence: TGCGCCAGCAGCCCAGAAGCGAGAGAGGGATCTGGAAACACCATATATTTT.

The V gene is TRBV12-5, the J gene TRBJ1-6, with D perhaps matching TRBD1 (6 bases). Germline CDR1 LGHNT, CDR2 FRNRAP. The CDR3 length is 13 residues. Trimming took off 6 bases at V and 7 bases at J, with 10 bases between the two ends. The CDR3 region is CASGDRSNSPLHF. The CDR3 DNA sequence: TGTGCTAGTGGGGACAGAAGCAATTCACCCCTCCACTTT.

This clone was seen a few times. V usage is TRBV6-5 and J usage is TRBJ2-1; D gene ambiguous. This CDR3 contains 13 residues. Germline V gene sequence: CDR1 MNHEY, CDR2 SVGAGI. The V end was cut by 5 bases, the J end by 7 bases, with 12 bases between. The CDR3 sequence is CASSPPLRNEQFF. The CDR3 nucleotides are TGTGCCAGCAGTCCCCCGCTCCGGAATGAGCAGTTCTTC.

The rearrangement links TRBV5-1 to TRBJ2-5; perhaps TRBD2 as D (5 bases). V was clipped by 3 bases and J by 5 bases, with 14 bases between them. The CDR3 has 14 residues. Germline loops: CDR1 SGHRS, CDR2 YFSETQ. CDR3 in DNA: TGCGCCAGCAGCTCGTCGTTGAGGGTGGAGACCCAGTACTTC. As protein: CASSSSLRVETQYF.

The chain couples TRBV2 to TRBJ2-4; tentatively, D is TRBD1 (6 bases). Trimming took off 1 base at V and 15 bases at J, with 10 bases between the two ends. The CDR3 consists of 11 residues. Germline lookup yields CDR1 SNHLY and CDR2 FYNNEI. The CDR3 DNA follows: TGTGCCAGCAGTGAAGGGACAGCAAGGTACTTC. Protein product: CASSEGTARYF.